Below are 15 T cell receptor beta chains sequenced from a single sample in a study of immune characterization of retroperitoneal liposarcoma. TCRdb used MiXCR to reprocess the PCR reads, holding one entry per CDR3 protein. The data contain roughly 11,000 distinct CDR3 sequences, roughly half of them singletons. Sequencing was carried out using tumor tissue. Source of these receptors: a female donor with retroperitoneal liposarcoma.

The rearrangement uses TRBV6-1 and TRBJ2-2; weak D call: TRBD1 (6 bases). CDR1 MNHNS and CDR2 SASEGT come from the germline V gene. V was clipped by 4 bases and J by 6 bases, with 15 bases between them. The CDR3 extends over 15 amino acids. This CDR3 reads CASSVEQGVAGELFF. DNA of the CDR3: TGTGCCAGCAGTGTAGAACAGGGAGTAGCCGGGGAGCTGTTTTTT.

This chain uses TRBV11-1 with TRBJ2-1; possibly TRBD2 for D (5 bases). The CDR3 contains 15 residues. Germline V gives CDR1 SGHAT, CDR2 FQDESV (reference sequence). Trimming left V 2 bases short and J 7 bases short, with 15 bases between. The CDR3 loop reads CASSLRGFQRNEQFF. The CDR3 DNA sequence: TGTGCCAGCAGCTTACGGGGATTCCAACGGAATGAGCAGTTCTTC.

The CDR3 DNA reads as TGCGCCAGCAAGTCGGACAGGATGGGTATAGCCAAAAACATTCAGTTCTTC. This translates into CASKSDRMGIAKNIQFF. V usage is TRBV10-2 and J usage is TRBJ2-4; TRBD1 matches 7 bases. The DNA end is a closer match to TRBJ2-1, so the J assignment may be wrong. This CDR3 has 17 residues. CDR1 is WSHSY and CDR2 is SAAADI in the germline V gene.

The CDR3 region is CASSFQQGTQYF. CDR3 in DNA: TGTGCCAGCAGCTTCCAACAGGGGACCCAGTACTTC. The chain has TRBV7-6 and TRBJ2-5; perhaps TRBD1 as D (6 bases). CDR1 is SGHVS, CDR2 FNYEAQ, per germline. This CDR3 has 12 residues. V was trimmed by 3 bases and J by 7 bases, leaving 9 bases between them.

This chain uses TRBV12-5 with TRBJ2-1, with TRBD2 as a possible D gene (6 bases). With 6 bases removed from V and 1 base from J, the gap between germline ends came to 13 bases. Germline CDR1 and CDR2: LGHNT and FRNRAP. The CDR3 has 15 amino acids. The CDR3 spells CASGPDRGSYNEQFF. CDR3 nucleotide sequence: TGTGCTAGTGGCCCGGATCGGGGGTCCTACAATGAGCAGTTCTTC. Full variable domain (remainder filled in from reference TRBV12-5 and TRBJ2-1): DARVTQTPRHKVTEMGQEVTMRCQPILGHNTVFWYRQTMMQGLELLAYFRNRAPLDDSGMPKDRFSAEMPDATLATLKIQPSEPRDSAVYFCASGPDRGSYNEQFFGPGTRLTVL.

The table lists this clonotype with a few counts. The chain uses TRBV12-3 or TRBV12-4 and TRBJ2-7, with TRBD1 identical over 8 bases. This CDR3 is 15 amino acids long. Trimming cost V 2 bases and J 5 bases; bases outside gene matches: 8. The CDR3 DNA reads TGTGCCAGCAGTTTAAGCCAGGGGGCGCGAGACGAGCAGTACTTC. Its translation: CASSLSQGARDEQYF.

This clonotype was recorded a few times. The chain links TRBV10-1 to TRBJ2-7; D remains unclear. V was cut by 2 bases and J by 2 bases, with 4 bases left in between. From germline, CDR1 is WNHNN and CDR2 SYGVQD (reference sequence). CDR3 size: 12 residues. The chain's CDR3 is CASSEPTYEQYF. In nucleotides, the CDR3 is TGCGCCAGCAGTGAGCCCACCTACGAGCAGTACTTC.

The J gene is TRBJ2-7, the V gene TRBV27; 9 nucleotides align to TRBD2. The closer fit of TRBJ2-1 to the DNA end suggests the J call may be wrong. The CDR3 runs to 15 residues. CDR1 is MNHEY, CDR2 SMNVEV, per germline (reference sequence). The CDR3 DNA follows: TGTGCCAGCAGTCTCGGGGCGGGGGGGTACAATGAGCAGTTCTTC. As protein: CASSLGAGGYNEQFF.

CDR3 loop: CASSQGQQGSYEQYV. The DNA of the CDR3 is TGCGCCAGCAGCCAAGGACAACAGGGTTCCTACGAGCAGTACGTC. The chain employs TRBV4-1 and TRBJ2-7; TRBD1 might be the D (6 bases). Germline loops: CDR1 MGHRA, CDR2 YSYEKL. Trimming stripped 1 base from V and 1 base from J, with 11 bases between. This CDR3 contains 15 residues.

This chain uses TRBV6-6 with TRBJ2-1; 8 bases line up with TRBD2. CDR1 is MNHNY and CDR2 is SVGAGI in the germline V gene (reference sequence). The CDR3 is 16 residues long. V was clipped by 2 bases and J by 7 bases; unmatched bases: 10. The CDR3 loop reads CASSYGAGASRNEQFF. CDR3 nucleotides: TGTGCCAGCAGTTACGGAGCGGGAGCCTCGCGTAATGAGCAGTTCTTC.

The V gene is TRBV7-8, the J gene TRBJ1-1; D may be TRBD1 (5 bases). The CDR3 sequence is 15 residues long. Germline V gene lookup returns CDR1 SGHVS and CDR2 FQNEAQ. V dropped 5 bases and J dropped 0 bases, with 13 bases sitting between them. The CDR3 loop reads CASSPQGGVNTEAFF. The CDR3 DNA reads as TGTGCCAGCAGCCCCCAGGGCGGGGTGAACACTGAAGCTTTCTTT.

This clonotype was seen a few times. The chain employs TRBV6-1 and TRBJ1-5; unclear D gene. The CDR3 sequence is 13 residues long. Germline V gene data show CDR1 as MNHNS and CDR2 as SASEGT. The V end lost 5 bases, the J end lost 4 bases, and 9 bases lay between the germline ends. The CDR3, as DNA: TGTGCCAGCAGTTATTCCCGGAATCAGCCCCAGCATTTT. This codes for CASSYSRNQPQHF.

The genes are TRBV6-1 and TRBJ1-2; D gene unclear. The germline CDR1 and CDR2 sequences are MNHNS and SASEGT. The germline V and J ends were trimmed by 0 bases and 8 bases, with 16 bases remaining between them. The CDR3 is 15 amino acids. The DNA for the CDR3 is TGTGCCAGCAGTGAAGCCCCCGAGGCAGGCGGGGGCTACACCTTC. This encodes CASSEAPEAGGGYTF.

This clonotype was counted a few times. The gene calls are TRBV6-1 and TRBJ2-2; D call uncertain. The CDR3 contains 15 residues. The V gene's germline CDR1 is MNHNS and CDR2 SASEGT. V was trimmed by 5 bases and J by 7 bases, leaving 17 bases between them. The CDR3 here is CASSLRQKGGGELFF. CDR3 coding DNA: TGTGCCAGCAGTCTTCGCCAAAAAGGTGGCGGGGAGCTGTTTTTT.

V and J are TRBV7-2 and TRBJ2-1; D might be TRBD2 (5 bases). Deletions cut 3 bases from V and 13 bases from J, with 16 bases between. The CDR3 has 13 amino acids. Germline CDR1 SGHTA, CDR2 FQGNSA. DNA of the CDR3: TGTGCCAGCAGCTTTCAGGTGGGAGAGACCCAGTTCTTC. Amino acid sequence: CASSFQVGETQFF. Supplemented by reference TRBV7-2 and TRBJ2-1, the full variable domain reads GAGVSQSPSNKVTEKGKDVELRCDPISGHTALYWYRQSLGQGLEFLIYFQGNSAPDKSGLPSDRFSAERTGGSVSTLTIQRTQQEDSAVYLCASSFQVGETQFFGPGTRLTVL.